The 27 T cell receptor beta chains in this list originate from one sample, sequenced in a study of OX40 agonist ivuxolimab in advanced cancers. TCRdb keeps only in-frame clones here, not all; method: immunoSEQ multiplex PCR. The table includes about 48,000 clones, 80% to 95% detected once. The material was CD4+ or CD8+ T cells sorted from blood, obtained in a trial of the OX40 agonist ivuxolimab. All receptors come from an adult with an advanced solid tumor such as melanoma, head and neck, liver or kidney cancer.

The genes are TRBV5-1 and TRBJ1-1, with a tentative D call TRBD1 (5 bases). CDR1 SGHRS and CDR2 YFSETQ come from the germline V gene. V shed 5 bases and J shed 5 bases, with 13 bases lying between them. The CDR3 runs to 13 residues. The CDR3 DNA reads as TGCGCCAGCAGTCCAGGGTTTGATACTGAAGCTTTCTTT. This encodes CASSPGFDTEAFF.

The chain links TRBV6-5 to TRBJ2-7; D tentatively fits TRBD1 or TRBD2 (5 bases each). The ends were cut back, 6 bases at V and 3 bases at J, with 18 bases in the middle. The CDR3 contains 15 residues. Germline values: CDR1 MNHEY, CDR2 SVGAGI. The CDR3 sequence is CASSYGAIEDYEQYF. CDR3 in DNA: TGTGCCAGCAGCTACGGGGCCATCGAGGACTACGAGCAGTACTTC.

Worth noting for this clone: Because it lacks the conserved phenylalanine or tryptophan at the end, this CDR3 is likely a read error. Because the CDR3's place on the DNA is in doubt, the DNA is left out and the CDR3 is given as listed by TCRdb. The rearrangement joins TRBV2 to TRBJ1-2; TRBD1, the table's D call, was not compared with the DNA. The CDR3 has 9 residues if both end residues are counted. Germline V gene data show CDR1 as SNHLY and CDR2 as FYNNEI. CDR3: CASSPGQSL.

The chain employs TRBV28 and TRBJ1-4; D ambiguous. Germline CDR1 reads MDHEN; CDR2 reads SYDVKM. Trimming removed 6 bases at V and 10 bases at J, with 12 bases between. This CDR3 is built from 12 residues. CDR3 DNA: TGTGCCAGCAGCCCCCCTGAGGGAAAACTGTTTTTT. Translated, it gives CASSPPEGKLFF. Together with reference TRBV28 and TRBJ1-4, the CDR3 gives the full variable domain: DVKVTQSSRYLVKRTGEKVFLECVQDMDHENMFWYRQDPGLGLRLIYFSYDVKMKEKGDIPEGYSVSREKKERFSLILESASTNQTSMYLCASSPPEGKLFFGSGTQLSVL.

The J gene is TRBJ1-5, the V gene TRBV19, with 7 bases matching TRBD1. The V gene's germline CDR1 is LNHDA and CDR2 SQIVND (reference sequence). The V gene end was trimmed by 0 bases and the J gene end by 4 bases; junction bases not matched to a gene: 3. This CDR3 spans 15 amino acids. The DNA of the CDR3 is TGTGCCAGTAGTATAGATGGGACAGAAAATCAGCCCCAGCATTTT. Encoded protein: CASSIDGTENQPQHF.

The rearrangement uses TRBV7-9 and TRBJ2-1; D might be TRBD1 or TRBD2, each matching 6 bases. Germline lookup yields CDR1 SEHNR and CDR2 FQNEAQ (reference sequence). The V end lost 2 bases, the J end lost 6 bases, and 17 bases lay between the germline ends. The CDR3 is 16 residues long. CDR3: CASSLLVSGGLNEQFF. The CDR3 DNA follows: TGTGCCAGCAGCTTATTGGTGTCCGGGGGCCTCAATGAGCAGTTCTTC.

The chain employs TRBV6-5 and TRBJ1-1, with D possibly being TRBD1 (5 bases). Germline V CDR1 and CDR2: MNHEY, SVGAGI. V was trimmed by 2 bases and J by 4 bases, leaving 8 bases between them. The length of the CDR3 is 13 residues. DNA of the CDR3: TGTGCCAGCAGTTACGGGGGGACCACTGAAGCTTTCTTT. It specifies CASSYGGTTEAFF.

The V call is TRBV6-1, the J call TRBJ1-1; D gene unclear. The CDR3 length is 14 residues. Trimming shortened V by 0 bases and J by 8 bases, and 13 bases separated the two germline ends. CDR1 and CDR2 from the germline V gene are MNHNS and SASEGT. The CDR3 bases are TGTGCCAGCAGTGAAGCGTGGGCGGCGGACGAAGCTTTCTTT. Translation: CASSEAWAADEAFF.

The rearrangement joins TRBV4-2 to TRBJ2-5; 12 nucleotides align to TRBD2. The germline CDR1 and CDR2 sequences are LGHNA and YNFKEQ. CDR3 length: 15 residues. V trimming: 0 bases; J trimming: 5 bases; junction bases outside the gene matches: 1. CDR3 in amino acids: CASSQEGLAGETQYF. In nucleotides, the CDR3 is TGTGCCAGCAGCCAAGAGGGACTAGCGGGTGAGACCCAGTACTTC.

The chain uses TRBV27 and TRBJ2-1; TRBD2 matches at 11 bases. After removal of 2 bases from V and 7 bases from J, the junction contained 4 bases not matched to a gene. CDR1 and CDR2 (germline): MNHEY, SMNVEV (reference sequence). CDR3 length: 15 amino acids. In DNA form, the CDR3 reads TGTGCCAGCAGTTTAATAGCGGGGGGGCAAAATGAGCAGTTCTTC. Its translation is CASSLIAGGQNEQFF.

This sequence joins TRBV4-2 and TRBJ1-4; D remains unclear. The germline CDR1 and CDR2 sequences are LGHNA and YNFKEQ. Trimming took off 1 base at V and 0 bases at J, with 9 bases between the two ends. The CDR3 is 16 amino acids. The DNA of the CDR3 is TGTGCCAGCAGCCAAGGGGAACAGACAACTAATGAAAAACTGTTTTTT. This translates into CASSQGEQTTNEKLFF.

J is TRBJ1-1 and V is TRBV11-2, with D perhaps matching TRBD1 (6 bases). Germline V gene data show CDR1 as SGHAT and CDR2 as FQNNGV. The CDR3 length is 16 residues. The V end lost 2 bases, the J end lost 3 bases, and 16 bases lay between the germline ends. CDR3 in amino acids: CASSLRWGAGDTEAFF. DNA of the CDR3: TGTGCCAGCAGCTTACGGTGGGGGGCTGGAGACACTGAAGCTTTCTTT.

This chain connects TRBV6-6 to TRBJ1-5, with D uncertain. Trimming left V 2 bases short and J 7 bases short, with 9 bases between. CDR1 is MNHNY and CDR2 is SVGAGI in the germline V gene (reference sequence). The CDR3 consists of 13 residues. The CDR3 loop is CASSYPGNQPQHF. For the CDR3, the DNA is TGTGCCAGCAGTTACCCGGGGAACCAGCCCCAGCATTTT.

CDR3 protein: CASSLPPGIGNEQFF. The CDR3 bases are TGTGCCAGCAGTTTACCGCCAGGAATAGGCAATGAGCAGTTCTTC. The chain has TRBV28 and TRBJ2-1, with unresolved D. The germline V gene has CDR1 MDHEN and CDR2 SYDVKM. V was pared by 2 bases and J by 6 bases, with 14 bases between. The CDR3 contains 15 residues.

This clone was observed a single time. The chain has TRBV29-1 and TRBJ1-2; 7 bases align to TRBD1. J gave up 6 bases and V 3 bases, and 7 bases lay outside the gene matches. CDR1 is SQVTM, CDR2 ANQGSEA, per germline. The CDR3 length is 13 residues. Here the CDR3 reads CSVDWDSLDGYTF. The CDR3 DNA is TGCAGCGTTGATTGGGACAGCCTAGATGGCTACACCTTC. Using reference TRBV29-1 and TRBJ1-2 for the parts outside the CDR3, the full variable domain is SAVISQKPSRDICQRGTSLTIQCQVDSQVTMMFWYRQQPGQSLTLIATANQGSEATYESGFVIDKFPISRPNLTFSTLTVSNMSPEDSSIYLCSVDWDSLDGYTFGSGTRLTVV.

DNA for the CDR3: TGTGCCAGCAGCTTGGAGCAGAACTCCTACGAGCAGTACTTC. This codes for CASSLEQNSYEQYF. The chain carries TRBV5-4 and TRBJ2-7; D gene uncertain. The CDR3 runs to 14 residues. V was pared by 0 bases and J by 0 bases, with 7 bases between. The V gene's germline CDR1 is SGHNT and CDR2 YYREEE (reference sequence).

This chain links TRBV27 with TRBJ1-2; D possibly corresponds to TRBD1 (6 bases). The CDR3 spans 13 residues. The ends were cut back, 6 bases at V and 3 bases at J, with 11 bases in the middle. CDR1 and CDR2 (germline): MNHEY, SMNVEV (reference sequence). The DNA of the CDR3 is TGTGCCAGCAGCTTAGGGGGGGACTATGGCTACACCTTC. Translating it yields CASSLGGDYGYTF.

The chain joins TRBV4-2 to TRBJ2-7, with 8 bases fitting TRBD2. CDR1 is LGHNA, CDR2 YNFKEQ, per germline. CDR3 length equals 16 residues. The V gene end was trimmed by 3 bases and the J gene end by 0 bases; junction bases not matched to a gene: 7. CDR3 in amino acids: CASSHEGLADSYEQYF. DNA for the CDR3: TGTGCCAGCAGCCATGAAGGACTAGCCGACTCCTACGAGCAGTACTTC.

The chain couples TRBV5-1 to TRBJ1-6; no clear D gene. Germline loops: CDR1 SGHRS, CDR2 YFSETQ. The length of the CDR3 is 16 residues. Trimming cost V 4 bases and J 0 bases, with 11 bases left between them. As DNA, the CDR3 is TGCGCCAGCAGCCCAGCCGCCGGCTCCTATAATTCACCCCTCCACTTT. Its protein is CASSPAAGSYNSPLHF.

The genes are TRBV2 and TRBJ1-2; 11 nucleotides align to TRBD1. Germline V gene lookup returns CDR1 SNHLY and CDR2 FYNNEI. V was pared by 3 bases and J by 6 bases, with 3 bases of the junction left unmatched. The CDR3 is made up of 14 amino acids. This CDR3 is CASSDGQGADGYTF. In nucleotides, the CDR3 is TGTGCCAGCAGTGATGGACAGGGGGCGGATGGCTACACCTTC.

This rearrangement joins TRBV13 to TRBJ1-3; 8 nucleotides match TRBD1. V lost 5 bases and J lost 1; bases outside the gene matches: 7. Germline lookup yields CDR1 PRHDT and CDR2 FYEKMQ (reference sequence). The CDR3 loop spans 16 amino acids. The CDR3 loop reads CASSPGTGGSGNTIYF. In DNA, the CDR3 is TGTGCCAGCAGCCCCGGGACAGGAGGTTCTGGAAACACCATATATTTT. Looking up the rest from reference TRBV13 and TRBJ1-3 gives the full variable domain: AAGVIQSPRHLIKEKRETATLKCYPIPRHDTVYWYQQGPGQDPQFLISFYEKMQSDKGSIPDRFSAQQFSDYHSELNMSSLELGDSALYFCASSPGTGGSGNTIYFGEGSWLTVV.

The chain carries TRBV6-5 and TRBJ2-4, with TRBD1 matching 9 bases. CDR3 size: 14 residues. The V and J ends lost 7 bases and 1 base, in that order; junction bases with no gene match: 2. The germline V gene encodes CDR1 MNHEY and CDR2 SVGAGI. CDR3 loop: CASMGQGAKNIQYF. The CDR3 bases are TGTGCCAGCATGGGACAGGGTGCCAAAAACATTCAGTACTTC.

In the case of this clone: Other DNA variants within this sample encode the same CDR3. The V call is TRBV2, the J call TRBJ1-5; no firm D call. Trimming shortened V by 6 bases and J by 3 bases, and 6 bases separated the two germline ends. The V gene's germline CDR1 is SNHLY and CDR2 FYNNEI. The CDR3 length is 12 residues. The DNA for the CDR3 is TGTGCCAGCAGGGGCCTCAATCAGCCCCAGCATTTT. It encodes CASRGLNQPQHF. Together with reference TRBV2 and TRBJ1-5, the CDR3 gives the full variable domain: EPEVTQTPSHQVTQMGQEVILRCVPISNHLYFYWYRQILGQKVEFLVSFYNNEISEKSEIFDDQFSVERPDGSNFTLKIRSTKLEDSAMYFCASRGLNQPQHFGDGTRLSIL.

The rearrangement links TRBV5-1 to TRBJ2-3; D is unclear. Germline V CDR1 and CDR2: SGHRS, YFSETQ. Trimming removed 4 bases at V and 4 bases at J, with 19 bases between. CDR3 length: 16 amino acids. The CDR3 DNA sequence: TGCGCCAGCAGCAGCCGGCGTGCGCTATCATCAGATACGCAGTATTTT. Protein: CASSSRRALSSDTQYF.

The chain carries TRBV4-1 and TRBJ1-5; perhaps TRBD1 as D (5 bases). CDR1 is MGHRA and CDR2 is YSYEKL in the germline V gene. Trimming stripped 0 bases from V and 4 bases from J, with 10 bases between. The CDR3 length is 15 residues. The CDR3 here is CASSQERRANQPQHF. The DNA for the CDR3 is TGCGCCAGCAGCCAAGAGCGCAGGGCGAATCAGCCCCAGCATTTT.

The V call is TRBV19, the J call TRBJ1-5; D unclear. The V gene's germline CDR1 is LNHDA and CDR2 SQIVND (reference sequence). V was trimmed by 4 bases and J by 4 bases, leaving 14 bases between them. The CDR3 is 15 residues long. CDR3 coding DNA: TGTGCCAGTAGTACCCGGAGCGGTTCTAATCAGCCCCAGCATTTT. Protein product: CASSTRSGSNQPQHF.

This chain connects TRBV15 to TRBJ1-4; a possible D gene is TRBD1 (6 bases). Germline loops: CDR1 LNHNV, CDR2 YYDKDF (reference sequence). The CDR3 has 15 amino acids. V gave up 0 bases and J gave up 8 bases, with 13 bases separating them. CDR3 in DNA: TGTGCCACCAGCAGAGATCCGGGGGGGCGGGAAAAACTGTTTTTT. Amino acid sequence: CATSRDPGGREKLFF.